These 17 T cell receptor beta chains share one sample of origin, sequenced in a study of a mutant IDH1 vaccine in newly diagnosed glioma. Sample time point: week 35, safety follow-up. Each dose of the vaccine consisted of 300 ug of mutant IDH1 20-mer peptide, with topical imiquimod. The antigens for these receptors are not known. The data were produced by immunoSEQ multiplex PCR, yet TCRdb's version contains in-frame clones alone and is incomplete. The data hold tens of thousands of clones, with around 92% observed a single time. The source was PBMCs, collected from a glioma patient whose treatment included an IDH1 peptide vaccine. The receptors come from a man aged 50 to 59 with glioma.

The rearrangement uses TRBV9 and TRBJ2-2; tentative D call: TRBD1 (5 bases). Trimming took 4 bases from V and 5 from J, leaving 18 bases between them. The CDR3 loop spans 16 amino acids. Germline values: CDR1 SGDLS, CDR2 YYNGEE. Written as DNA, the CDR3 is TGTGCCAGCAGCCACTATCCAGGGCAGGGAACCGGGGAGCTGTTTTTT. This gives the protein CASSHYPGQGTGELFF. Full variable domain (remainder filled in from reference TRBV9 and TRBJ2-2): DSGVTQTPKHLITATGQRVTLRCSPRSGDLSVYWYQQSLDQGLQFLIQYYNGEERAKGNILERFSAQQFPDLHSELNLSSLELGDSALYFCASSHYPGQGTGELFFGEGSRLTVL.

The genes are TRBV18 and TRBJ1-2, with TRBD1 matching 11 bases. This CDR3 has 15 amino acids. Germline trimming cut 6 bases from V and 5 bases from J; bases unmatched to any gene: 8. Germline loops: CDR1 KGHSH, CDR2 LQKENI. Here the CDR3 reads CASSTGTGGVYGYTF. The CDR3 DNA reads TGTGCCAGCTCCACCGGGACAGGGGGTGTTTATGGCTACACCTTC.

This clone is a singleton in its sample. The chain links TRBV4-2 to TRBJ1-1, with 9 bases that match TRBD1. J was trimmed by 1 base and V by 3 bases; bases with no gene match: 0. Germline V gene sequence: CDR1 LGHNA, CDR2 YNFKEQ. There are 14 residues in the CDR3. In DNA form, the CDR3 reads TGTGCCAGCAGCCAGGGACAGGGGAACACTGAAGCTTTCTTT. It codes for CASSQGQGNTEAFF.

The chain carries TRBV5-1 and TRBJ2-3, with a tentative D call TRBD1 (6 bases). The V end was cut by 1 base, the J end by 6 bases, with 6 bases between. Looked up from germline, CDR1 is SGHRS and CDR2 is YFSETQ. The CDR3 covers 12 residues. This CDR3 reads CASSLTGDTQYF. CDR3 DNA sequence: TGCGCCAGCAGCTTGACAGGGGATACGCAGTATTTT.

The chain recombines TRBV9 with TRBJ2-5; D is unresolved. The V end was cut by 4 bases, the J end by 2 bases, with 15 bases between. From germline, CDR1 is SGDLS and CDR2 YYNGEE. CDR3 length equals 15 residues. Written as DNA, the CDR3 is TGTGCCAGCAGCCCGCTCTCTGGCTATCAAGAGACCCAGTACTTC. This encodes CASSPLSGYQETQYF.

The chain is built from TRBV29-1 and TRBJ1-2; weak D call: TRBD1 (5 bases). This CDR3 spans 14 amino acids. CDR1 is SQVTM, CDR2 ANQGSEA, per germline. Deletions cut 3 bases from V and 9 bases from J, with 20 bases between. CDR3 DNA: TGCAGCGTTGAGGAGACAGAGGAACGCGTTAGCTACACCTTC. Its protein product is CSVEETEERVSYTF.

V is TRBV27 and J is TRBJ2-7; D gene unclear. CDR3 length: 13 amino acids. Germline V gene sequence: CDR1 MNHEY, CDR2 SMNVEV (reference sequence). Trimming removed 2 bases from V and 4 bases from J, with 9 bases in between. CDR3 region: CASSLGPSYEQYF. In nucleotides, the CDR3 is TGTGCCAGCAGTTTAGGGCCCTCTTACGAGCAGTACTTC.

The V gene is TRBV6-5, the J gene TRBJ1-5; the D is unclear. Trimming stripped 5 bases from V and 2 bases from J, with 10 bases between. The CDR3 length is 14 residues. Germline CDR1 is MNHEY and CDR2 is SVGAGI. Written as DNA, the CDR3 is TGTGCCAGCAGTCCCCGGCAGGGCAATCAGCCCCAGCATTTT. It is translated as CASSPRQGNQPQHF.

The CDR3 nucleotides read TGTGCCTCCACTGGACCCGGGCTTGTCTCACCCCTCCACTTT. This encodes CASTGPGLVSPLHF. This chain links TRBV30 with TRBJ1-6; the D is unclear. Germline lookup yields CDR1 GTSNPN and CDR2 SVGIG (reference sequence). CDR3 length: 14 residues. With 7 bases removed from V and 10 bases from J, the gap between germline ends came to 20 bases.

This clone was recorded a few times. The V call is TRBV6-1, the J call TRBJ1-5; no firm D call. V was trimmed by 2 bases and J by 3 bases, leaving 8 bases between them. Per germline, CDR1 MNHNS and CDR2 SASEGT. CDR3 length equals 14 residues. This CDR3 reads CASSELTVNQPQHF. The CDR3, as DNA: TGTGCCAGCAGTGAACTAACAGTCAATCAGCCCCAGCATTTT.

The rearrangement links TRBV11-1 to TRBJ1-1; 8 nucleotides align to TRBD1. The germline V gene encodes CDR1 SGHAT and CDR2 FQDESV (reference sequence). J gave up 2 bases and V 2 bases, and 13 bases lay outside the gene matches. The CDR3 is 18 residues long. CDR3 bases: TGTGCCAGCAGCTTATACGGACAGGGAAGAATTATTAACACTGAAGCTTTCTTT. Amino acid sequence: CASSLYGQGRIINTEAFF. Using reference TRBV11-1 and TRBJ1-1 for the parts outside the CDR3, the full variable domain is EAEVAQSPRYKITEKSQAVAFWCDPISGHATLYWYRQILGQGPELLVQFQDESVVDDSQLPKDRFSAERLKGVDSTLKIQPAELGDSAMYLCASSLYGQGRIINTEAFFGQGTRLTVV.

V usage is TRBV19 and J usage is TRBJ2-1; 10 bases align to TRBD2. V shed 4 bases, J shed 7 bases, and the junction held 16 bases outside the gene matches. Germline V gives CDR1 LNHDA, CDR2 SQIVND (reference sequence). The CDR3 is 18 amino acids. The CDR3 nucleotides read TGTGCCAGTAGTACTTCAAGCGGGAGGGCCCTTGGTGTAAATGAGCAGTTCTTC. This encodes CASSTSSGRALGVNEQFF. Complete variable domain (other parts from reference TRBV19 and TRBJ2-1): DGGITQSPKYLFRKEGQNVTLSCEQNLNHDAMYWYRQDPGQGLRLIYYSQIVNDFQKGDIAEGYSVSREKKESFPLTVTSAQKNPTAFYLCASSTSSGRALGVNEQFFGPGTRLTVL.

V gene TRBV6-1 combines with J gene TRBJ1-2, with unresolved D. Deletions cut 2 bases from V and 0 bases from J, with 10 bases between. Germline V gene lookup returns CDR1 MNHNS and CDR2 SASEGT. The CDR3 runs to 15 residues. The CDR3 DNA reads TGTGCCAGCAGTGAACTCCCATATACTAACTATGGCTACACCTTC. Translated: CASSELPYTNYGYTF.

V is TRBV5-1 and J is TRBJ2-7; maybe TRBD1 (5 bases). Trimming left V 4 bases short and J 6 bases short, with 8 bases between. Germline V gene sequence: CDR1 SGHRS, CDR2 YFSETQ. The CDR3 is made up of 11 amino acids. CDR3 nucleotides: TGCGCCAGCAGCCCTGACAGCGAGCAGTACTTC. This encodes CASSPDSEQYF.

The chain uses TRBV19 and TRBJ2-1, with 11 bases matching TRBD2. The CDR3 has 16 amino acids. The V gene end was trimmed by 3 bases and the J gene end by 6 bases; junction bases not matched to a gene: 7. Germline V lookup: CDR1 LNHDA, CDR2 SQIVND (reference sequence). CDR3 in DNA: TGTGCCAGTAGTATGGGTACTAGCGGGAGAGGCAATGAGCAGTTCTTC. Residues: CASSMGTSGRGNEQFF.

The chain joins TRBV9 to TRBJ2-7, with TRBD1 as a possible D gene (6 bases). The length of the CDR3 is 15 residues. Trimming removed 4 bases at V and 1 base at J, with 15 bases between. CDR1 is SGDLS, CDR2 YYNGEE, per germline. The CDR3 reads CASSKTGLRSYEQYF. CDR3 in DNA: TGTGCCAGCAGCAAAACAGGGCTTAGATCCTACGAGCAGTACTTC. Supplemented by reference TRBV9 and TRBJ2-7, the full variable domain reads DSGVTQTPKHLITATGQRVTLRCSPRSGDLSVYWYQQSLDQGLQFLIQYYNGEERAKGNILERFSAQQFPDLHSELNLSSLELGDSALYFCASSKTGLRSYEQYFGPGTRLTVT.

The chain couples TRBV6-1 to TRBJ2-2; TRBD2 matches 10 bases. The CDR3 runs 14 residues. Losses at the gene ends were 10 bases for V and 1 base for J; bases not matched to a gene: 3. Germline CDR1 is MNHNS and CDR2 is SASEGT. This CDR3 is CAIRTSGNTGELFF. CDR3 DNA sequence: TGTGCCATCAGGACTAGCGGGAACACCGGGGAGCTGTTTTTT.